Below, one T cell receptor beta chain is given with its context. Its antigen remains unidentified. This entry belongs to a study of OX40 agonist ivuxolimab in advanced cancers. Overall study context: Ivuxolimab, which patients received intravenously every 2 weeks, was dosed at 0.01 to 10 mg/kg. In three patients, partial responses were observed, one with hepatocellular carcinoma and two with cutaneous melanoma.

J lost 4 bases, V lost 1 base, and 7 bases had no gene match. The germline V gene encodes CDR1 SGHVS and CDR2 FQNEAQ. CDR3 size: 17 residues. With autoimmune disease history or systemic immunosuppression, patients were excluded. Study-wide results and caveats: Clonal expansion by week 6 occurred in CD4+ and CD8+ blood T cells (at 0.1 to 3.0 mg/kg).

Clones were sequenced by immunoSEQ multiplex PCR, and TCRdb holds only the in-frame ones, with some missing. The table shows some 58,000 clones, with 70% to 90% occurring only once. This sequence originates from an adult with an advanced solid tumor such as melanoma, head and neck, liver or kidney cancer. The rearrangement uses TRBV7-8 and TRBJ2-3; 11 bases fit TRBD2. The source was CD4+ or CD8+ T cells sorted from blood, collected in a trial of the OX40 agonist ivuxolimab. The CDR3 coding sequence is TGTGCCAGCAGCTTAGAGGCTAGCGGGAGGCGCGCAGATACGCAGTATTTT. Its protein is CASSLEASGRRADTQYF.